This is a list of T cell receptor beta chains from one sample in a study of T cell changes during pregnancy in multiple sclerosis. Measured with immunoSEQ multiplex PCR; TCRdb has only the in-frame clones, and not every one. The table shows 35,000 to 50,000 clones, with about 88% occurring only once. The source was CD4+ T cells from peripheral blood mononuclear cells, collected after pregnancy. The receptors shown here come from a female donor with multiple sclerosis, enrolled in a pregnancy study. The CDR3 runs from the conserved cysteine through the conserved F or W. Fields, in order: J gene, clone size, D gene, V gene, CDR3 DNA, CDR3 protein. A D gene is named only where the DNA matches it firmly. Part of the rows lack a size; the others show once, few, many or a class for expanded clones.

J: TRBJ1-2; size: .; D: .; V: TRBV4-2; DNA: TGTGCCAGCAGCCAAGATATCTCAGGGAATGGCTACACCTTC; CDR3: CASSQDISGNGYTF
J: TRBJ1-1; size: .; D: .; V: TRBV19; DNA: TGTGCCAGTAGTAGGCAGGGTTACACTGAAGCTTTCTTT; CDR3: CASSRQGYTEAFF
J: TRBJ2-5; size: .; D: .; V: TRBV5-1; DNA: TGCGCCAGCACCTCGGCCCCGGGCATGGCGGGAGAGACCCAGTACTTC; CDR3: CASTSAPGMAGETQYF
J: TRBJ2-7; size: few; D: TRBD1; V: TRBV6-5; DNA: TGTGCCAGCAGGCCGGACAGGGGGCTTGACGAGCAGTACTTC; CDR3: CASRPDRGLDEQYF
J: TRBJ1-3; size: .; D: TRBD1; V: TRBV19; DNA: TGTGCCAGTAGTGCACTAGGGGGCCTCTCTGGAAACACCATATATTTT; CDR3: CASSALGGLSGNTIYF
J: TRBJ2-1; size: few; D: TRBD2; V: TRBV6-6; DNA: TGTGCCAGCAGGATAGCACTAGCGGGAGATGGCAATGAGCAGTTCTTC; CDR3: CASRIALAGDGNEQFF
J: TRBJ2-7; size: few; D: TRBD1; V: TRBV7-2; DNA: TGTGCCAGCAGCCCCCATGGGACAGTTGAAGGATACGAGCAGTACTTC; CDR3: CASSPHGTVEGYEQYF
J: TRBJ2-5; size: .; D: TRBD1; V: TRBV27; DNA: TGTGCCAGCAGTCCCCTCCCGGGACAGCAAGAGACCCAGTACTTC; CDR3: CASSPLPGQQETQYF
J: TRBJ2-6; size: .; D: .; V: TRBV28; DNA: TGTGCCAGCAGCCAATCAGGGGGGGCCAACGTCCTGACTTTC; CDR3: CASSQSGGANVLTF
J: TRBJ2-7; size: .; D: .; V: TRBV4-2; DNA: TGTGCCAGCAGCCATCTGACTGACCCCGGGAGCTCCTACGAGCAGTACTTC; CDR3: CASSHLTDPGSSYEQYF
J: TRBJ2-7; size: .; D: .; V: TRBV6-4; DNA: TGTGCCAGCATCCGTACCATACCCCGGGACATTGCTACCTACGAGCAGTACTTC; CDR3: CASIRTIPRDIATYEQYF
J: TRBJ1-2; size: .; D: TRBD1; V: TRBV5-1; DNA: TGCGCCAGCAGCTCTACAGGGGGAGCTAACTATGGCTACACCTTC; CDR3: CASSSTGGANYGYTF
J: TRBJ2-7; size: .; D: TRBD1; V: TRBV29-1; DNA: TGCAGCGTTGAAGATCGAACCGGGACAGGGTTGAACGAGCAGTACTTC; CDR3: CSVEDRTGTGLNEQYF
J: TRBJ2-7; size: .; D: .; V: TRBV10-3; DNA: TGTGCCATCAGTGCCCAGGGAACCTACGAGCAGTACTTC; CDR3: CAISAQGTYEQYF
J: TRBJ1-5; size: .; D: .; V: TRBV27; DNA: TGTGCCAGCAGTTTATTAGGAGCAGGCAATCAGCCCCAGCATTTT; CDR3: CASSLLGAGNQPQHF
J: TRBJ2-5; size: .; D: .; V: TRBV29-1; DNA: TGCAGCGTTGTTTCCGGGGAAGAGACCCAGTACTTC; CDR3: CSVVSGEETQYF
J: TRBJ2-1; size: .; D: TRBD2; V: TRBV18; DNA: TGTGCCAGCTTCACCACAGTACTAGCGGGAGTCAATGAGCAGTTCTTC; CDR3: CASFTTVLAGVNEQFF
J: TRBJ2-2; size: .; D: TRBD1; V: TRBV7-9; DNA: TGTGCCAGCAGCTTAAGACAGGGAGCCGGGGAGCTGTTTTTT; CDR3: CASSLRQGAGELFF
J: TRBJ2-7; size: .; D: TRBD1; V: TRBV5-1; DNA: TGCGCCAGCAGCTTCCTTTGGACAGGGAACGACGAGCAGTACTTC; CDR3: CASSFLWTGNDEQYF
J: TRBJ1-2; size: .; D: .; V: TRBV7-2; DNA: TGTGCCAGCAGCTTCTTACAGGGCCTCTATGGCTACACCTTC; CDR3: CASSFLQGLYGYTF
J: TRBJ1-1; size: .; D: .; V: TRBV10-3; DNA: TGTGCCATCAGGATCCAGGGAAGCACTGAAGCTTTCTTT; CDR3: CAIRIQGSTEAFF
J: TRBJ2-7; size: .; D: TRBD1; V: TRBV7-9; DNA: TGTGCCAGCAGCTCTCCGGGACAGGGAATTTACGAGCAGTACTTC; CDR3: CASSSPGQGIYEQYF
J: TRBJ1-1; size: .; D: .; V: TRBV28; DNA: TGTGCCAGCAGAGCCCAGGGGCGAAACACTGAAGCTTTCTTT; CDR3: CASRAQGRNTEAFF
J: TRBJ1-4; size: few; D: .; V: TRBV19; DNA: TGTGCCAGTAGTATTGGCCAGGTCGATAAAAAACTGTTTTTT; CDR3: CASSIGQVDKKLFF
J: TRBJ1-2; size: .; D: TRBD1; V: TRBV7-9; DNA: TGTGCCAGCAGCTTTGGGACAGGGGGCTATGGCTACACCTTC; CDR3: CASSFGTGGYGYTF
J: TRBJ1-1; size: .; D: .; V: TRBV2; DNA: TGTGCCAGCAGCAACACAGGTGGAACTGAAGCTTTCTTT; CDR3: CASSNTGGTEAFF
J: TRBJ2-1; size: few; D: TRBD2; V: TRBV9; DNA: TGTGCCAGCAGCGTAGCTTCGACTAGCGGGAGTTACAATGAGCAGTTCTTC; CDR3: CASSVASTSGSYNEQFF
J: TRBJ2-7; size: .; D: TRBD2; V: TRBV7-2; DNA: TGTGCCAGCAGCGGGACTAGCAGTGCCTACGAGCAGTACTTC; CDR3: CASSGTSSAYEQYF